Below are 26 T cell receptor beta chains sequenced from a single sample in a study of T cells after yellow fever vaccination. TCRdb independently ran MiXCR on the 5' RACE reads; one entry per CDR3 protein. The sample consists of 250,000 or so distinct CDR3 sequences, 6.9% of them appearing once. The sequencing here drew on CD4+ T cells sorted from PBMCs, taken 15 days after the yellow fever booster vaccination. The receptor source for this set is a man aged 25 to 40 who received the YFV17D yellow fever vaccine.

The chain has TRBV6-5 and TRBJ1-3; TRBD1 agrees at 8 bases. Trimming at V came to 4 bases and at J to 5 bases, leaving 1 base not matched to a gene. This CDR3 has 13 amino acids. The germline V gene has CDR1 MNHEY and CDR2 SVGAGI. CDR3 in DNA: TGTGCCAGCAGTTCAGGGGGCAGAAACACCATATATTTT. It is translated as CASSSGGRNTIYF.

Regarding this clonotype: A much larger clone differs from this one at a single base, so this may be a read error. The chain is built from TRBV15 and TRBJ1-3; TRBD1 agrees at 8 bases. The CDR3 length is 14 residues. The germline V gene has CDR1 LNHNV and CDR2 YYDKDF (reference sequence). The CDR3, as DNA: TGTGACACCAGCAGAGTCGGACAGGGAGACACCATATATTTT. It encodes CDTSRVGQGDTIYF.

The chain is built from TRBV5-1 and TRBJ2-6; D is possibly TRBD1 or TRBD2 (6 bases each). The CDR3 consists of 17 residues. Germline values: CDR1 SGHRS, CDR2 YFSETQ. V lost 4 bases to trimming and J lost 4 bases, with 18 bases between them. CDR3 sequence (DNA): TGCGCCAGCAGCCCCGATCCGGGGGCTGGAGGGGCCAACGTCCTGACTTTC. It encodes CASSPDPGAGGANVLTF.

In DNA form, the CDR3 reads TGCAGTGCTAGAGAAGGTAGCGGTAGACATACGCAGTATTTT. It codes for CSAREGSGRHTQYF. The gene calls are TRBV20-1 and TRBJ2-3; maybe TRBD2 (6 bases). CDR3 length equals 14 residues. Germline CDR1 reads DFQATT; CDR2 reads SNEGSKA (reference sequence). V lost 0 bases to trimming and J lost 7 bases, with 14 bases between them.

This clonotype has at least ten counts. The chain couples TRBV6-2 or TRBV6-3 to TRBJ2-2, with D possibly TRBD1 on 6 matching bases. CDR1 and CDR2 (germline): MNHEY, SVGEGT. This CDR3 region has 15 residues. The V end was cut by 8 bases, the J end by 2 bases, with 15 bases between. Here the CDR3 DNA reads TGTGCCAGCGGGGACATCCGTTTCAACACCGGGGAGCTGTTTTTT. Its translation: CASGDIRFNTGELFF.

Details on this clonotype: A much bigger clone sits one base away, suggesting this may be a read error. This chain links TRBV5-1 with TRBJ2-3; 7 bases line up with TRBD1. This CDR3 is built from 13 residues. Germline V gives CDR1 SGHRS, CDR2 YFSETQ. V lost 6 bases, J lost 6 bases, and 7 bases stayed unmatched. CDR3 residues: CASNRDSKDTQYF. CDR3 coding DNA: TGCGCCAGCAACAGGGACAGCAAGGATACGCAGTATTTT.

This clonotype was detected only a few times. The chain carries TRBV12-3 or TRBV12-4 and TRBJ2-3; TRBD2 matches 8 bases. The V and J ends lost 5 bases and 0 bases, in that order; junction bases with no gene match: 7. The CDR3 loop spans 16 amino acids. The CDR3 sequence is CASSPGTRGSTDTQYF. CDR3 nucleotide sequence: TGTGCCAGCAGTCCCGGGACTAGAGGTAGCACAGATACGCAGTATTTT.

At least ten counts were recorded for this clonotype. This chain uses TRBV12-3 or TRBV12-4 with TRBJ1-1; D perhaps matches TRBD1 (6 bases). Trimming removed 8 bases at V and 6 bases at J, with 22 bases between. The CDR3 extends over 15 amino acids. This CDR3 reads CASQTGGARSAEAFF. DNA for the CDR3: TGTGCCAGCCAAACGGGGGGCGCGAGGTCCGCTGAAGCTTTCTTT.

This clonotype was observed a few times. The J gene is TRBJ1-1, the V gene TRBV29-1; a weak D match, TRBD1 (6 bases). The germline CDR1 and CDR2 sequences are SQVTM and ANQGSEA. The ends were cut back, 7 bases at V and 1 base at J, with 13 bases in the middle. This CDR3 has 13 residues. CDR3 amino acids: CSAGGGQNTEAFF. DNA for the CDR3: TGCAGCGCCGGGGGGGGGCAGAACACTGAAGCTTTCTTT. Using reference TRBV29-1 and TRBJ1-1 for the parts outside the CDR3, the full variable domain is SAVISQKPSRDICQRGTSLTIQCQVDSQVTMMFWYRQQPGQSLTLIATANQGSEATYESGFVIDKFPISRPNLTFSTLTVSNMSPEDSSIYLCSAGGGQNTEAFFGQGTRLTVV.

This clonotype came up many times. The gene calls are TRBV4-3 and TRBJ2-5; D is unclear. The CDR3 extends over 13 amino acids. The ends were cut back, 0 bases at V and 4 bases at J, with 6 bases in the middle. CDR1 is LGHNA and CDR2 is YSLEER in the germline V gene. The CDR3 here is CASSQERRETQYF. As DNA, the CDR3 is TGCGCCAGCAGCCAAGAAAGACGAGAGACCCAGTACTTC.

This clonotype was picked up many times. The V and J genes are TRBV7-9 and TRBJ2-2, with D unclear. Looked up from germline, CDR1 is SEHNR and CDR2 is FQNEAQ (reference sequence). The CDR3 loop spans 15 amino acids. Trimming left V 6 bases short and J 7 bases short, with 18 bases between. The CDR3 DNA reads TGTGCCAGCAGACCTCCTCTGCGTGTGGGCGGGGAGCTGTTTTTT. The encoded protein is CASRPPLRVGGELFF. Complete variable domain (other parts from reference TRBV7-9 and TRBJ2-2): DTGVSQNPRHKITKRGQNVTFRCDPISEHNRLYWYRQTLGQGPEFLTYFQNEAQLEKSRLLSDRFSAERPKGSFSTLEIQRTEQGDSAMYLCASRPPLRVGGELFFGEGSRLTVL.

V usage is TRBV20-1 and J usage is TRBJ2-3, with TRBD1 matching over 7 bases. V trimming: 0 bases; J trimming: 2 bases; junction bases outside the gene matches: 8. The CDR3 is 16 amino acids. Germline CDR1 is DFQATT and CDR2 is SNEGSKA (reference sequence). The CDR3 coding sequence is TGCAGTGCTAGAGATCTGAGCAGGGGGAACACAGATACGCAGTATTTT. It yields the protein CSARDLSRGNTDTQYF.

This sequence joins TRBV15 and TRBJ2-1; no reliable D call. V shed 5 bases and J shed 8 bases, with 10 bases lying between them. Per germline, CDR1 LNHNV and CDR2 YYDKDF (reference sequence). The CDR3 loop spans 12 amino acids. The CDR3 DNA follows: TGTGCCACCAGCCCCTCTGGTGATGAGCAGTTCTTC. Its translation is CATSPSGDEQFF.

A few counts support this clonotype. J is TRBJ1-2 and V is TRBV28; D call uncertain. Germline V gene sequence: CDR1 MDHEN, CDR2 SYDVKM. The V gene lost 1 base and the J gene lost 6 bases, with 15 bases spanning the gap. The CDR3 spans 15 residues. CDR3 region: CASSLSPGGYDGYTF. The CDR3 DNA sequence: TGTGCCAGCAGTTTATCCCCGGGAGGGTACGATGGCTACACCTTC.

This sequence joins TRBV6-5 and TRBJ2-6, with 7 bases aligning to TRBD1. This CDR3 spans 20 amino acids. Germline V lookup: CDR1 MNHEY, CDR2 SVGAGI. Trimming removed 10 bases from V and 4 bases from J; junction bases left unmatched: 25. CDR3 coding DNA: TGTGCCACCCAGCCCCGGACAGGCCTCCAAAGCAGATCCGGGGCCAACGTCCTGACTTTC. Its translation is CATQPRTGLQSRSGANVLTF.

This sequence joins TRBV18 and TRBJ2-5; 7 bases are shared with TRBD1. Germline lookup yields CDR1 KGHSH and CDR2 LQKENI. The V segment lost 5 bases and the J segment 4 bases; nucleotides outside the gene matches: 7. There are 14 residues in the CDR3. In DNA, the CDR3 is TGTGCCAGCTCAAGGGGGCGCGACCCAGAGACCCAGTACTTC. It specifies CASSRGRDPETQYF.

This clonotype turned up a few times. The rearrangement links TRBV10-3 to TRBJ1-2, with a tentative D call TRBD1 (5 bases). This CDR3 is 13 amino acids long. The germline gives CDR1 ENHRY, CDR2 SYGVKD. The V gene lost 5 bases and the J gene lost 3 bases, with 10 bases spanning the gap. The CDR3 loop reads CAISLQTDYGYTF. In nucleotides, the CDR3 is TGTGCCATCAGTCTACAGACAGACTATGGCTACACCTTC.

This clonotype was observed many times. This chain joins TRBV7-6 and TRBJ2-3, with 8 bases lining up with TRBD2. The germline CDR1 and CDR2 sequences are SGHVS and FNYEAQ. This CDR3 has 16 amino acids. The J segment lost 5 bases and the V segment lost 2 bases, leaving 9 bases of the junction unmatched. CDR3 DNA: TGTGCCAGCAGCTTATCCCGGATCCGGGGGGGAGATACGCAGTATTTT. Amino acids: CASSLSRIRGGDTQYF.

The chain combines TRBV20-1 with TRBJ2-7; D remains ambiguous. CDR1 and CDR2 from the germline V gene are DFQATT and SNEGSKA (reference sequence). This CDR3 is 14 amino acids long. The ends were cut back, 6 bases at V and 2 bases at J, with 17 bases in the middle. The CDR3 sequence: CSARHRAGAYEQYF. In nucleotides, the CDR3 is TGCAGTGCCAGACATAGGGCAGGAGCCTACGAGCAGTACTTC.

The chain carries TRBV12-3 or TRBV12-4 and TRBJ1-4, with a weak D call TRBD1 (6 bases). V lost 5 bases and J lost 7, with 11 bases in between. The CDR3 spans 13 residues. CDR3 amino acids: CASSRVGAEKLFF. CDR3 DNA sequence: TGTGCCAGCAGTAGGGTGGGGGCTGAAAAACTGTTTTTT.

This CDR3 reads CASSAASGRASGNEQYF. DNA for the CDR3: TGCGCCAGCAGCGCCGCGAGCGGGAGGGCCTCGGGTAACGAGCAGTACTTC. The V and J genes are TRBV5-1 and TRBJ2-7, with 10 positions matching TRBD2. J was trimmed by 5 bases and V by 4 bases; bases with no gene match: 15. Germline loops: CDR1 SGHRS, CDR2 YFSETQ. The CDR3 runs 17 residues. The full variable domain, completed using reference TRBV5-1 and TRBJ2-7, is KAGVTQTPRYLIKTRGQQVTLSCSPISGHRSVSWYQQTPGQGLQFLFEYFSETQRNKGNFPGRFSGRQFSNSRSEMNVSTLELGDSALYLCASSAASGRASGNEQYFGPGTRLTVT.

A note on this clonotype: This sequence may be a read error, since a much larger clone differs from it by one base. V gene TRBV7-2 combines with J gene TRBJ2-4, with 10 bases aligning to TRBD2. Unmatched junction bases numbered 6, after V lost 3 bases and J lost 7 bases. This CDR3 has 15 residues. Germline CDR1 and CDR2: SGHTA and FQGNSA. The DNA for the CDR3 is TGTGCCAGCAGCTTTGGCATTAGCGGGAGGAACATTCAGTACTTC. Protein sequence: CASSFGISGRNIQYF.

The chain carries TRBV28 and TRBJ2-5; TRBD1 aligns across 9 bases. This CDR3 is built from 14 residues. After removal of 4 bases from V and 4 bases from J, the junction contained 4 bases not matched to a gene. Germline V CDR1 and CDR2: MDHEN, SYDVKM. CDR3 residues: CASSSTGGPETQYF. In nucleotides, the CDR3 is TGTGCCAGCAGTTCTACAGGGGGCCCAGAGACCCAGTACTTC.

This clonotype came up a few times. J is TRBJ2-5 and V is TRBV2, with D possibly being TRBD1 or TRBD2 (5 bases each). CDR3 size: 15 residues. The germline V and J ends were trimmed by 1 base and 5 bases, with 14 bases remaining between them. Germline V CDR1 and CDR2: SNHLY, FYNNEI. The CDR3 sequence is CASSEEAGSGETQYF. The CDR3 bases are TGTGCCAGCAGTGAAGAGGCAGGGTCGGGGGAGACCCAGTACTTC.

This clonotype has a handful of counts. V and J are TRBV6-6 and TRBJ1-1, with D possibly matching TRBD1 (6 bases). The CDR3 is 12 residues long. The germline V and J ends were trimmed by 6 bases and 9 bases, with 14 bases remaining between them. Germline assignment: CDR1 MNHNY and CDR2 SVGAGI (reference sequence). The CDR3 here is CASSPEGGKAFF. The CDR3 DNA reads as TGTGCCAGCAGCCCGGAGGGGGGCAAAGCTTTCTTT.

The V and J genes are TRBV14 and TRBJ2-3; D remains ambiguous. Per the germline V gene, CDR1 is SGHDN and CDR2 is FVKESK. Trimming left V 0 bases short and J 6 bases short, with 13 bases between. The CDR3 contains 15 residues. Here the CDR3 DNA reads TGTGCCAGCAGCCAAGACTCGAGTCGGTGGGATACGCAGTATTTT. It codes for CASSQDSSRWDTQYF.